This T cell receptor beta chain was identified in a study of blood T cell repertoires in COVID-19. Looking at the study overall: The study drew acute and convalescent COVID-19 samples from the United States, Italy and Spain. T cells, B-cell-depleted T cells, or PBMCs supplied cDNA or gDNA.

In the study's own analysis: Reference gene primer amplification yielded estimated nucleated cell counts. The table came from immunoSEQ multiplex PCR; TCRdb's copy has only in-frame clones and leaves some out. V and J calls and clone size follow that table, whereas D and trimming were derived from the DNA. The sample has 150,000 or so clones, around 81% seen once. This CDR3 comprises 15 residues. J gave up 6 bases and V 1 base, and 3 bases lay outside the gene matches. The germline V gene has CDR1 KGHSH and CDR2 LQKENI. The chain recombines TRBV18 with TRBJ2-1, with 10 bases lining up with TRBD2. This receptor was taken from a man between 65 and 79 years old who had recovered from COVID-19. The sequenced sample was peripheral blood. CDR3 region: CASSPRAGGFNEQFF. The CDR3 DNA sequence: TGTGCCAGCTCACCACGAGCGGGAGGGTTCAATGAGCAGTTCTTC.